Following are 26 T cell receptor beta chains from one sample sequenced in a study of shared clonotypes between healthy human individuals. Data came from immunoSEQ multiplex PCR; TCRdb stores just in-frame clones and leaves some out. There are 2 million to 2.5 million clones in the sample; more than 85% occur only once, and around 1.7% lies in the top ten. Terminally differentiated effector memory CD45RA+ cells were left out of the naive CD8 fraction, which was CD45RO-negative and positively selected for CCR7. The sample was naive CD8+ T cells from PBMCs. Receptors were obtained from a man younger than 30 in good health. Some clones in this sample may be carry-over from other donors' samples.

This clone appeared once. J is TRBJ2-1 and V is TRBV4-2; 11 positions agree with TRBD2. Germline V CDR1 and CDR2: LGHNA, YNFKEQ. The CDR3 length is 18 residues. The V and J ends lost 1 base and 0 bases, in that order; junction bases with no gene match: 5. The CDR3 nucleotides read TGTGCCAGCAGCCAAGCTACTAGCGGGAGAAGCTCCTACAATGAGCAGTTCTTC. Translation gives CASSQATSGRSSYNEQFF.

The CDR3 nucleotides read TGTGCCAGCAGTTTAATTGGGATAGCGGGAATGGAAGAGACCCAGTACTTC. It translates to CASSLIGIAGMEETQYF. This chain uses TRBV27 with TRBJ2-5; 8 bases agree with TRBD2. The germline gives CDR1 MNHEY, CDR2 SMNVEV (reference sequence). V shed 2 bases, J shed 3 bases, and the junction held 11 bases outside the gene matches. The CDR3 has 17 amino acids.

CDR3 nucleotide sequence: TGTGCCAGTAGTACGGACGGTTTACTGAATCAGCCCCAGCATTTT. Translation: CASSTDGLLNQPQHF. The V call is TRBV19, the J call TRBJ1-5; D gene uncertain. This CDR3 comprises 15 residues. Trimming pared 4 bases from V and 4 bases from J, leaving 14 bases between. Per the germline V gene, CDR1 is LNHDA and CDR2 is SQIVND (reference sequence). Combining the CDR3 with reference TRBV19 and TRBJ1-5 gives the whole variable domain DGGITQSPKYLFRKEGQNVTLSCEQNLNHDAMYWYRQDPGQGLRLIYYSQIVNDFQKGDIAEGYSVSREKKESFPLTVTSAQKNPTAFYLCASSTDGLLNQPQHFGDGTRLSIL.

The chain recombines TRBV6-5 with TRBJ2-1, with D possibly being TRBD1 (6 bases). Trimming pared 6 bases from V and 5 bases from J, leaving 11 bases between. The CDR3 is 13 residues long. CDR1 is MNHEY, CDR2 SVGAGI, per germline. The CDR3 DNA reads as TGTGCCAGCAGCTTGGACAGCAACAATGAGCAGTTCTTC. Amino acid sequence: CASSLDSNNEQFF.

The genes are TRBV7-9 and TRBJ2-1; 11 nucleotides match TRBD2. This CDR3 region has 15 residues. Germline-derived CDR1 and CDR2 are SEHNR and FQNEAQ (reference sequence). V was clipped by 5 bases and J by 5 bases; unmatched bases: 5. CDR3 sequence: CASSPGTSGNNEQFF. The CDR3 nucleotides read TGTGCCAGCAGCCCCGGGACTAGCGGAAACAATGAGCAGTTCTTC.

J is TRBJ2-3 and V is TRBV18, with TRBD2 matching 12 bases. CDR1 and CDR2 from the germline V gene are KGHSH and LQKENI. This CDR3 is 19 amino acids long. With V trimmed by 3 bases and J by 0 bases, 10 bases remained unmatched. CDR3 residues: CASSPPSLAGGRSTDTQYF. CDR3 DNA sequence: TGTGCCAGCTCACCCCCGTCACTAGCGGGAGGACGCAGCACAGATACGCAGTATTTT.

The rearrangement joins TRBV11-2 to TRBJ2-3, with D unresolved. Trimming took off 0 bases at V and 1 base at J, with 5 bases between the two ends. This CDR3 is 14 amino acids long. Looked up from germline, CDR1 is SGHAT and CDR2 is FQNNGV. CDR3 nucleotides: TGTGCCAGCAGCTTAGACAGTCGCACAGATACGCAGTATTTT. Amino acid sequence: CASSLDSRTDTQYF.

The chain carries TRBV9 and TRBJ1-4; possibly TRBD1 for D (5 bases). The CDR3 totals 12 residues. V was clipped by 4 bases and J by 11 bases, with 12 bases between them. In germline, CDR1 is SGDLS, CDR2 YYNGEE. CDR3 loop: CASSPPGGKLFF. DNA of the CDR3: TGTGCCAGCAGCCCCCCCGGGGGGAAACTGTTTTTT.

The rearrangement uses TRBV4-1 and TRBJ2-7, with 10 bases identical to TRBD1. V lost 3 bases and J lost 3; bases outside the gene matches: 11. From germline, CDR1 is MGHRA and CDR2 YSYEKL. The CDR3 has 17 residues. CDR3 DNA: TGCGCCAGCAGCCATCTACCGGGACAGGGGTCATTCTACGAGCAGTACTTC. This encodes CASSHLPGQGSFYEQYF.

The V call is TRBV19, the J call TRBJ2-5, with D possibly matching TRBD1 (6 bases). Per germline, CDR1 LNHDA and CDR2 SQIVND (reference sequence). The ends were cut back, 9 bases at V and 5 bases at J, with 13 bases in the middle. The length of the CDR3 is 12 residues. This CDR3 is CARQGSVETQYF. CDR3 sequence (DNA): TGTGCCAGGCAGGGGTCCGTCGAGACCCAGTACTTC.

This clone occurred once. This chain joins TRBV27 and TRBJ2-1; the D is unclear. This CDR3 is 17 amino acids long. Germline V gene sequence: CDR1 MNHEY, CDR2 SMNVEV (reference sequence). The V and J ends lost 0 bases and 0 bases respectively, with 12 bases between them. CDR3 nucleotide sequence: TGTGCCAGCAGTTTATCTATGGGCACCCGCTCCTACAATGAGCAGTTCTTC. This sequence encodes CASSLSMGTRSYNEQFF.

The table lists this clone with a count of one. The chain is built from TRBV9 and TRBJ2-5; TRBD1 is a possible D gene (6 bases). There are 15 residues in the CDR3. Germline V gene data show CDR1 as SGDLS and CDR2 as YYNGEE. Trimming pared 4 bases from V and 4 bases from J, leaving 17 bases between. In DNA, the CDR3 is TGTGCCAGCAGCTCAACGACAGGTTTTCCAGAGACCCAGTACTTC. It is translated as CASSSTTGFPETQYF.

Note on this clone: Within the sample, other DNA sequences also encode this same CDR3. The gene calls are TRBV5-6 and TRBJ1-3; D gene unclear. The V gene's germline CDR1 is SGHDT and CDR2 YYEEEE. The V end lost 4 bases, the J end lost 4 bases, and 9 bases lay between the germline ends. The CDR3 consists of 13 residues. As DNA, the CDR3 is TGTGCCAGCAGCCTGTCCTCCGGAAACACCATATATTTT. Amino acids: CASSLSSGNTIYF.

V usage is TRBV6-5 and J usage is TRBJ1-6, with 8 bases lining up with TRBD1. Germline V gene lookup returns CDR1 MNHEY and CDR2 SVGAGI. This CDR3 comprises 14 residues. The V and J ends lost 5 bases and 10 bases, in that order; junction bases with no gene match: 7. The CDR3 nucleotides read TGTGCCAGCAGTCCGAGGACAGGGCAATCACCCCTCCACTTT. Translating it yields CASSPRTGQSPLHF.

The chain joins TRBV7-8 to TRBJ2-7; TRBD2 agrees at 13 bases. The J segment lost 2 bases and the V segment lost 7 bases, leaving 5 bases of the junction unmatched. The CDR3 extends over 15 amino acids. Germline V gene lookup returns CDR1 SGHVS and CDR2 FQNEAQ. CDR3 amino acids: CASNELAGGPYEQYF. CDR3 coding DNA: TGTGCCAGCAACGAACTAGCGGGAGGGCCCTACGAGCAGTACTTC. The entire variable domain, with the rest obtained from reference TRBV7-8 and TRBJ2-7, is as follows: GAGVSQSPRYKVAKRGQDVALRCDPISGHVSLFWYQQALGQGPEFLTYFQNEAQLDKSGLPSDRFFAERPEGSVSTLKIQRTQQEDSAVYLCASNELAGGPYEQYFGPGTRLTVT.

This rearrangement joins TRBV14 to TRBJ2-4; 8 nucleotides align to TRBD1. The CDR3 spans 17 residues. With 4 bases clipped from V and 1 base from J, the junction kept 9 bases outside the gene matches. Per the germline V gene, CDR1 is SGHDN and CDR2 is FVKESK. DNA for the CDR3: TGTGCCAGCAGCCCGGGACAGGCTGACGGGGCCAAAAACATTCAGTACTTC. Translation: CASSPGQADGAKNIQYF.

The V call is TRBV11-2, the J call TRBJ2-3; 8 bases map to TRBD1. There are 16 residues in the CDR3. Trimming cost V 5 bases and J 3 bases; bases outside gene matches: 10. Germline CDR1 SGHAT, CDR2 FQNNGV. The CDR3, as DNA: TGTGCCAGCAGCGCTGCGGCAGGGGGCATAACAGATACGCAGTATTTT. Protein product: CASSAAAGGITDTQYF.

The rearrangement uses TRBV7-6 and TRBJ1-4; maybe TRBD1 (6 bases). The germline CDR1 and CDR2 sequences are SGHVS and FNYEAQ. The CDR3 extends over 17 amino acids. Trimming pared 3 bases from V and 5 bases from J, leaving 19 bases between. The DNA for the CDR3 is TGTGCCAGCAGCTTCGGGGCCGGGACAAGTCTAAATGAAAAACTGTTTTTT. This codes for CASSFGAGTSLNEKLFF.

The chain recombines TRBV5-1 with TRBJ2-5; 11 bases agree with TRBD2. Germline lookup yields CDR1 SGHRS and CDR2 YFSETQ. The CDR3 is 15 amino acids. After removal of 5 bases from V and 6 bases from J, the junction contained 9 bases not matched to a gene. The CDR3 sequence: CASSSGTSGAQTQYF. The CDR3 coding sequence is TGCGCCAGCAGTTCGGGGACTAGCGGAGCTCAGACCCAGTACTTC. Combining the CDR3 with reference TRBV5-1 and TRBJ2-5 gives the whole variable domain KAGVTQTPRYLIKTRGQQVTLSCSPISGHRSVSWYQQTPGQGLQFLFEYFSETQRNKGNFPGRFSGRQFSNSRSEMNVSTLELGDSALYLCASSSGTSGAQTQYFGPGTRLLVL.

V gene TRBV28 combines with J gene TRBJ1-4; D not resolved. The CDR3 totals 14 residues. The ends were cut back, 4 bases at V and 5 bases at J, with 11 bases in the middle. The V gene's germline CDR1 is MDHEN and CDR2 SYDVKM. The CDR3 spells CASSYWVSNEKLFF. The CDR3 DNA reads TGTGCCAGCAGTTACTGGGTTTCGAATGAAAAACTGTTTTTT.

V is TRBV10-3 and J is TRBJ2-3; D tentatively fits TRBD1 or TRBD2 (6 bases each). Trimming removed 5 bases at V and 4 bases at J, with 7 bases between. CDR1 ENHRY and CDR2 SYGVKD come from the germline V gene. This CDR3 spans 12 amino acids. The CDR3 nucleotides read TGTGCCATCAGTAGGGGGGCAGATACGCAGTATTTT. This sequence encodes CAISRGADTQYF.

The V call is TRBV29-1, the J call TRBJ2-5, with D maybe TRBD2 (6 bases). V lost 5 bases and J lost 5, with 9 bases in between. This CDR3 contains 11 residues. Germline assignment: CDR1 SQVTM and CDR2 ANQGSEA. The CDR3 sequence is CSVRRDETQYF. The CDR3 DNA follows: TGCAGCGTTAGGAGGGATGAGACCCAGTACTTC.

The rearrangement links TRBV27 to TRBJ2-5; 11 nucleotides match TRBD2. Losses at the gene ends were 6 bases for V and 2 bases for J; bases not matched to a gene: 5. CDR3 length: 15 residues. Germline V gene lookup returns CDR1 MNHEY and CDR2 SMNVEV (reference sequence). Here the CDR3 reads CASSVRTSGQETQYF. The CDR3, as DNA: TGTGCCAGCAGCGTGAGGACTAGCGGGCAAGAGACCCAGTACTTC.

The V gene is TRBV27, the J gene TRBJ1-1; 8 bases align to TRBD1. Germline-derived CDR1 and CDR2 are MNHEY and SMNVEV (reference sequence). The CDR3 consists of 16 residues. With V trimmed by 5 bases and J by 0 bases, 8 bases remained unmatched. The CDR3 nucleotides read TGTGCCAGCAGTCCGCGGACAGGGAGAATGAACACTGAAGCTTTCTTT. Translating gives CASSPRTGRMNTEAFF.

The gene calls are TRBV7-9 and TRBJ2-7, with D tentatively TRBD1 or TRBD2 (5 bases each). CDR3 length equals 15 residues. Trimming removed 5 bases from V and 4 bases from J, with 18 bases in between. Germline assignment: CDR1 SEHNR and CDR2 FQNEAQ (reference sequence). The chain's CDR3 is CASSQLGESTYEQYF. The CDR3 bases are TGTGCCAGCAGCCAACTGGGGGAGTCCACATACGAGCAGTACTTC.

In regard to this clone: The limits of the CDR3 on the DNA are not certain, so only TCRdb's listed CDR3 is given. V usage is TRBV28 and J usage is TRBJ2-2; the table's D gene call, TRBD2, was not cross checked with the DNA. The germline V gene has CDR1 MDHEN and CDR2 SYDVKM. The CDR3 adds up to 13 amino acids, both ends counted. CDR3 in amino acids: CASSLFRFGELFF.